The entry below describes one T cell receptor (beta chain). The sample comes from a study of blood T cells in healthy people across ages. Germline V gene lookup returns CDR1 SGHRS and CDR2 YFSETQ. The CDR3 sequence is 15 residues long. The V gene lost 7 bases and the J gene lost 8 bases, with 22 bases spanning the gap. Together with a sample-barcoded 5' primer, a J-beta primer mix was included in a second PCR lasting about 7 to 12 cycles. TCRdb ran MiXCR on the 5' RACE reads and lists one entry per CDR3 protein. Among roughly 2 million distinct CDR3 sequences listed, around half were seen once. What was sequenced was blood. This sequence originates from a woman aged 40-49 years in good health. The chain joins TRBV5-1 to TRBJ2-1; D remains ambiguous. The CDR3 DNA sequence: TGCGCCAGCCCCACCCTCTCCGGGTCACACGATGAGCAGTTCTTC. Translating it yields CASPTLSGSHDEQFF.